These 30 T cell receptor beta chains share one sample of origin, sequenced in a study of T cell clones after liver transplantation. Sequenced by immunoSEQ multiplex PCR; TCRdb stores in-frame clones only, minus some. The table lists roughly 62,000 clones, around 70% of them singletons. The specimen was CD4+ T cells from blood, collected at the roughly 15-month timepoint. Receptor source: a human patient who received a liver transplant. Some T cells may be provided by the graft donor.

This clone has only a few counts. The CDR3 DNA reads as TGTGCCAGCAGTTACACCAAGGGACAGGGGAACACTGAAGCTTTCTTT. Its translation is CASSYTKGQGNTEAFF. The chain has TRBV6-5 and TRBJ1-1; 9 positions agree with TRBD1. The trim removed 2 bases at V and 1 base at J, leaving 5 bases unmatched. Germline V gives CDR1 MNHEY, CDR2 SVGAGI. This CDR3 has 16 amino acids.

The rearrangement links TRBV6-6 to TRBJ2-2, with 9 nucleotides matching TRBD2. The CDR3 has 16 amino acids. With 8 bases clipped from V and 4 bases from J, the junction kept 11 bases outside the gene matches. CDR1 is MNHNY, CDR2 SVGAGI, per germline (reference sequence). Here the CDR3 reads CASEGGVAGATGELFF. The CDR3, as DNA: TGTGCCAGCGAAGGAGGAGTAGCGGGGGCCACCGGGGAGCTGTTTTTT.

The V gene is TRBV28, the J gene TRBJ2-6; D perhaps matches TRBD1 (6 bases). The germline CDR1 and CDR2 sequences are MDHEN and SYDVKM. CDR3 length: 15 amino acids. V was cut by 11 bases and J by 0 bases, with 14 bases left in between. CDR3 in amino acids: CASLGAHSGANVLTF. As DNA, the CDR3 is TGTGCCTCTCTGGGGGCTCACTCTGGGGCCAACGTCCTGACTTTC.

The chain carries TRBV19 and TRBJ2-4, with 7 bases aligning to TRBD1. This CDR3 has 16 amino acids. The V gene's germline CDR1 is LNHDA and CDR2 SQIVND (reference sequence). Trimming removed 4 bases from V and 3 bases from J; junction bases left unmatched: 9. The CDR3 sequence: CASSTSGGLVKNIQYF. The CDR3 nucleotides are TGTGCCAGTAGTACCTCAGGGGGTCTCGTCAAAAACATTCAGTACTTC. The whole variable domain, remainder taken from reference TRBV19 and TRBJ2-4, is DGGITQSPKYLFRKEGQNVTLSCEQNLNHDAMYWYRQDPGQGLRLIYYSQIVNDFQKGDIAEGYSVSREKKESFPLTVTSAQKNPTAFYLCASSTSGGLVKNIQYFGAGTRLSVL.

The gene calls are TRBV7-9 and TRBJ2-1; D call uncertain. The CDR3 has 11 residues. From germline, CDR1 is SEHNR and CDR2 FQNEAQ (reference sequence). V lost 5 bases and J 10 bases, leaving 9 bases between the germline ends. The CDR3 DNA reads TGTGCCAGCAGCCTCGCCTGGGAGCAGTTCTTC. This gives the protein CASSLAWEQFF.

This sequence joins TRBV6-4 and TRBJ2-1, with 11 nucleotides matching TRBD2. The CDR3 extends over 15 amino acids. Germline V gene data show CDR1 as MRHNA and CDR2 as SNTAGT. The J segment lost 6 bases and the V segment lost 0 bases, leaving 1 base of the junction unmatched. CDR3 loop: CASSDSSGGANEQFF. The CDR3 DNA sequence: TGTGCCAGCAGTGACTCTAGCGGGGGGGCCAATGAGCAGTTCTTC.

The table lists this clone with a count of one. This rearrangement joins TRBV11-2 to TRBJ2-3, with D perhaps TRBD1 or TRBD2 (5 bases each). Trimming took off 1 base at V and 8 bases at J, with 13 bases between the two ends. CDR3 length: 14 amino acids. Germline V gives CDR1 SGHAT, CDR2 FQNNGV. The CDR3 DNA is TGTGCCAGCAGCTTAGGTGGGACCTGGAGTACGCAGTATTTT. As protein: CASSLGGTWSTQYF.

The chain couples TRBV7-8 to TRBJ2-1; 9 positions match TRBD2. CDR1 is SGHVS, CDR2 FQNEAQ, per germline. With 1 base clipped from V and 1 base from J, the junction kept 5 bases outside the gene matches. This CDR3 comprises 17 residues. CDR3 DNA sequence: TGTGCCAGCAGCTTAGGGGCTAGCGGGGCATCCTACAATGAGCAGTTCTTC. It is translated as CASSLGASGASYNEQFF.

This clone was detected only once. Other DNA sequences of this sample code for an identical CDR3. The chain links TRBV30 to TRBJ2-7; D gene unclear. Germline V lookup: CDR1 GTSNPN, CDR2 SVGIG (reference sequence). V was trimmed by 5 bases and J by 4 bases, leaving 9 bases between them. The CDR3 contains 11 residues. The DNA for the CDR3 is TGTGCCTGGTCTTCCCGATACGAGCAGTACTTC. Translated, it gives CAWSSRYEQYF.

This clone was counted between two and nine times. V gene TRBV6-1 combines with J gene TRBJ2-3; 9 bases agree with TRBD1. In germline, CDR1 is MNHNS, CDR2 SASEGT. The CDR3 runs to 15 residues. Unmatched junction bases numbered 7, after V lost 3 bases and J lost 6 bases. The chain's CDR3 is CASSDPGQGSDTQYF. The CDR3 DNA reads as TGTGCCAGCAGTGACCCGGGACAGGGAAGCGATACGCAGTATTTT.

Turning to this clone: The junction departs from the called germline gene at one end, perhaps through a read error. The same CDR3 also results from other DNA sequences found in this sample. The chain recombines TRBV7-2 with TRBJ1-2; D is unclear. This CDR3 comprises 11 residues. The germline V gene encodes CDR1 SGHTA and CDR2 FQGNSA. The CDR3 nucleotides read TGTGCCAGCAGCCGTGTGGGGTACAGTTCCTTC. Its protein product is CASSRVGYSSF.

The count of this clone is one. The rearrangement links TRBV18 to TRBJ2-1, with 7 bases lining up with TRBD2. The V gene's germline CDR1 is KGHSH and CDR2 LQKENI. This CDR3 contains 15 residues. V lost 3 bases and J lost 6; bases outside the gene matches: 8. In nucleotides, the CDR3 is TGTGCCAGCTCACCCCAGGCGGGAGACTTCAATGAGCAGTTCTTC. Amino acids: CASSPQAGDFNEQFF. The variable domain in full, completed from reference TRBV18 and TRBJ2-1, reads NAGVMQNPRHLVRRRGQEARLRCSPMKGHSHVYWYRQLPEEGLKFMVYLQKENIIDESGMPKERFSAEFPKEGPSILRIQQVVRGDSAAYFCASSPQAGDFNEQFFGPGTRLTVL.

In its sample, this clone was seen a few times. The chain couples TRBV28 to TRBJ1-5; the D is unclear. The CDR3 runs 13 residues. Per germline, CDR1 MDHEN and CDR2 SYDVKM. V lost 6 bases to trimming and J lost 6 bases, with 12 bases between them. Here the CDR3 reads CASRGRVTQPQHF. In DNA, the CDR3 is TGTGCCAGCAGGGGGAGGGTGACTCAGCCCCAGCATTTT.

The gene calls are TRBV5-1 and TRBJ2-5; D perhaps matches TRBD2 (5 bases). CDR1 is SGHRS, CDR2 YFSETQ, per germline. The CDR3 contains 16 residues. The V and J ends lost 2 bases and 1 base respectively, with 15 bases between them. For the CDR3, the DNA is TGCGCCAGCAGCTTACTAGGGCCACCCTTCCAAGAGACCCAGTACTTC. This encodes CASSLLGPPFQETQYF.

CDR3 sequence reads: CASSLLGRLYGYTF. The CDR3 DNA reads as TGTGCCAGCAGTCTTCTGGGGAGGCTCTATGGCTACACCTTC. The chain uses TRBV2 and TRBJ1-2; D call uncertain. The CDR3 is made up of 14 amino acids. Germline values: CDR1 SNHLY, CDR2 FYNNEI. V was pared by 5 bases and J by 4 bases, with 14 bases between.

This rearrangement joins TRBV29-1 to TRBJ1-1, with D hard to call. From germline, CDR1 is SQVTM and CDR2 ANQGSEA. This CDR3 is built from 13 residues. Deletions cut 3 bases from V and 3 bases from J, with 11 bases between. The CDR3 is CSVEFAGHTEAFF. CDR3 DNA sequence: TGCAGCGTTGAGTTCGCAGGACACACTGAAGCTTTCTTT.

This clone showed up just a few times. The V gene is TRBV6-6, the J gene TRBJ2-2; D unresolved. V lost 6 bases to trimming and J lost 1 base, with 6 bases between them. CDR1 is MNHNY, CDR2 SVGAGI, per germline (reference sequence). The CDR3 is 13 amino acids. The CDR3 DNA sequence: TGTGCCAGCAGATTACAGAACACCGGGGAGCTGTTTTTT. Protein product: CASRLQNTGELFF.

The chain joins TRBV6-4 to TRBJ2-7; 7 bases match TRBD2. CDR1 and CDR2 (germline): MRHNA, SNTAGT. The CDR3 consists of 17 residues. V lost 2 bases, J lost 1 base, and 11 bases stayed unmatched. The DNA for the CDR3 is TGTGCCAGCAGTGACCTCCTGGGGAGGGTGGGATCCTACGAGCAGTACTTC. Encoded protein: CASSDLLGRVGSYEQYF.

A few counts support this clone. The chain uses TRBV29-1 and TRBJ1-2; 9 bases are a match to TRBD1. V was clipped by 2 bases and J by 5 bases; unmatched bases: 6. Germline V gene data show CDR1 as SQVTM and CDR2 as ANQGSEA. CDR3 length: 14 residues. The CDR3 is CSVEPDRGGYGYTF. The CDR3 DNA is TGCAGCGTTGAACCGGACAGGGGAGGGTATGGCTACACCTTC. Based on the CDR3 plus reference TRBV29-1 and TRBJ1-2, the full variable domain is SAVISQKPSRDICQRGTSLTIQCQVDSQVTMMFWYRQQPGQSLTLIATANQGSEATYESGFVIDKFPISRPNLTFSTLTVSNMSPEDSSIYLCSVEPDRGGYGYTFGSGTRLTVV.

The rearrangement uses TRBV11-2 and TRBJ1-1; perhaps TRBD1 as D (5 bases). Germline values: CDR1 SGHAT, CDR2 FQNNGV. Trimming took 1 base from V and 7 from J, leaving 13 bases between them. This CDR3 spans 14 amino acids. CDR3 DNA sequence: TGTGCCAGCAGCTTAGGGGGCAGGGCCTTTGAAGCTTTCTTT. Amino acid sequence: CASSLGGRAFEAFF.

This chain joins TRBV5-1 and TRBJ2-3; 11 nucleotides line up with TRBD2. The V and J ends lost 0 bases and 0 bases, in that order; junction bases with no gene match: 3. This CDR3 has 17 residues. Germline CDR1 is SGHRS and CDR2 is YFSETQ. The CDR3 loop is CASSLGLAGPSTDTQYF. The CDR3 bases are TGCGCCAGCAGCTTGGGACTAGCGGGACCAAGCACAGATACGCAGTATTTT.

This chain links TRBV6-6 with TRBJ2-5; D gene unclear. The CDR3 is 11 residues long. V lost 8 bases and J lost 1, with 5 bases in between. Germline V lookup: CDR1 MNHNY, CDR2 SVGAGI (reference sequence). The CDR3 sequence is CASGTQETQYF. The CDR3 DNA reads as TGTGCCAGCGGAACCCAAGAGACCCAGTACTTC.

The chain recombines TRBV5-4 with TRBJ2-2; D may be TRBD1 or TRBD2 (5 bases each). Germline V gene data show CDR1 as SGHNT and CDR2 as YYREEE (reference sequence). V was pared by 4 bases and J by 6 bases, with 22 bases between. The CDR3 loop spans 17 amino acids. CDR3 DNA sequence: TGTGCCAGCAGCCCATACAAGACGGGACCAAGCGCCGGGGAGCTGTTTTTT. This gives the protein CASSPYKTGPSAGELFF.

The rearrangement joins TRBV6-6 to TRBJ2-3, with a weak D call TRBD1 (7 bases). Trimming stripped 6 bases from V and 2 bases from J, with 18 bases between. Germline V gene sequence: CDR1 MNHNY, CDR2 SVGAGI (reference sequence). The CDR3 loop spans 16 amino acids. DNA for the CDR3: TGTGCCAGCAGAAGACAGGGAGGAATTTCCACAGATACGCAGTATTTT. Encoded protein: CASRRQGGISTDTQYF.

J is TRBJ2-5 and V is TRBV18, with 8 bases identical to TRBD1. After removal of 3 bases from V and 2 bases from J, the junction contained 5 bases not matched to a gene. Germline CDR1 KGHSH, CDR2 LQKENI. This CDR3 has 15 residues. Here the CDR3 reads CASSPRQGTQETQYF. Here the CDR3 DNA reads TGTGCCAGCTCACCTCGACAGGGGACGCAAGAGACCCAGTACTTC.

The rearrangement joins TRBV6-1 to TRBJ2-1, with D possibly being TRBD2 (5 bases). CDR3 length equals 13 residues. Trimming stripped 1 base from V and 5 bases from J, with 6 bases between. Germline lookup yields CDR1 MNHNS and CDR2 SASEGT. CDR3 sequence reads: CASSEGTHNEQFF. DNA of the CDR3: TGTGCCAGCAGTGAAGGGACTCACAATGAGCAGTTCTTC.

The rearrangement joins TRBV5-1 to TRBJ2-7; D is unclear. With 0 bases removed from V and 1 base from J, the gap between germline ends came to 8 bases. The CDR3 covers 14 residues. CDR1 is SGHRS, CDR2 YFSETQ, per germline. The CDR3 nucleotides read TGCGCCAGCAGCTTGGTGGAACAATCCTACGAGCAGTACTTC. The encoded protein is CASSLVEQSYEQYF.

V and J are TRBV19 and TRBJ1-4; D ambiguous. In germline, CDR1 is LNHDA, CDR2 SQIVND (reference sequence). V was pared by 2 bases and J by 0 bases, with 10 bases between. The length of the CDR3 is 16 residues. The CDR3 here is CASSITTGATNEKLFF. CDR3 DNA sequence: TGTGCCAGTAGTATAACGACCGGTGCAACTAATGAAAAACTGTTTTTT.

The chain uses TRBV10-3 and TRBJ2-1, with 14 bases that match TRBD2. The length of the CDR3 is 15 residues. Unmatched junction bases numbered 6, after V lost 6 bases and J lost 8 bases. CDR1 and CDR2 from the germline V gene are ENHRY and SYGVKD. In DNA, the CDR3 is TGTGCCATCAGGGGGACTAGCGGGAGTCTCTATGAGCAGTTCTTC. Its protein product is CAIRGTSGSLYEQFF.

V and J are TRBV7-9 and TRBJ2-1, with 9 bases fitting TRBD1. Unmatched junction bases numbered 12, after V lost 2 bases and J lost 7 bases. Germline loops: CDR1 SEHNR, CDR2 FQNEAQ (reference sequence). The CDR3 sequence is 17 residues long. CDR3 residues: CASSLRATGGERNEQFF. In DNA, the CDR3 is TGTGCCAGCAGCTTAAGGGCGACAGGGGGTGAAAGGAATGAGCAGTTCTTC.